The source of this T cell receptor (beta chain) is a study of T cell repertoires in cytomegalovirus infection. This clonotype was detected only a few times. The antigen remains unidentified. V lost 0 bases and J 5 bases, leaving 8 bases between the germline ends. Looked up from germline, CDR1 is MNHNY and CDR2 is SVGAGI (reference sequence). The CDR3 covers 14 residues. Using its own MiXCR run on the reads, TCRdb lists one record per CDR3 protein. This table has more than 55,000 distinct CDR3 sequences, approximately 20% appearing once. The material sequenced was CD8+ T cells from cultured PBMCs, taken from culture after CMV antigen stimulation. This chain uses TRBV6-6 with TRBJ1-5; D uncertain. This receptor was obtained from a human donor in good health (CMV status not recorded). Some clones in this sample may be carry-over from other donors' samples. CDR3 in DNA: TGTGCCAGCAGTTACTCGGGTCTCTATCAGCCCCAGCATTTT. Translation: CASSYSGLYQPQHF.